The rows below give T cell receptor beta chains drawn from one sample of a study of cytomegalovirus exposure and HLA in healthy donors. Clones were read by immunoSEQ multiplex PCR, and TCRdb kept only the in-frame ones, dropping some. Here the sample spans 150,000 to 180,000 clones, about 86% being singletons. The source material was PBMCs. These receptors all come from a man aged 18-30 years in good health and CMV-seropositive. The CDR3 runs from the conserved cysteine through the conserved F or W. D genes are given only for firm matches. Expanded clones get a size class; other rows say once, few or many, or leave the size out.

D,size,J,V,DNA,CDR3
TRBD1,.,TRBJ1-2,TRBV7-3,TGTGCCAGCAGCAAGGGAGGGGCGTCAGGGGGCTTCAGATATGGCTACACCTTC,CASSKGGASGGFRYGYTF
.,.,TRBJ2-7,TRBV11-2,TGTGCCAGCAGCTTCAGTAGGACCCGGGGAGCCGGTACGGGGGAGCAGTACTTC,CASSFSRTRGAGTGEQYF
.,.,TRBJ2-7,TRBV5-4,TGTGCCAGCAGCTTAGGGAGAATGGACGAGCAGTACTTC,CASSLGRMDEQYF
.,.,TRBJ1-4,TRBV7-9,TGTGCCAGCAGCTTCCGGGAGGCGGATGAAAAACTGTTTTTT,CASSFREADEKLFF
.,.,TRBJ1-2,TRBV30,TGTGCCTGGAGTACCCCCCGAGGGGAGGCGTTTGGCTACACCTTC,CAWSTPRGEAFGYTF
.,.,TRBJ2-6,TRBV4-1,TGCGCCAGCAGCCAAGATTCCCTCTCTGGGGCCAACGTCCTGACTTTC,CASSQDSLSGANVLTF
TRBD1,.,TRBJ1-5,TRBV27,TGTGCCAGCAGTCTCCAAGGGGGCGCGGGCAATCAGCCCCAGCATTTT,CASSLQGGAGNQPQHF
.,.,TRBJ1-1,TRBV4-3,TGCGCCAGCAGCCCAAGAGGAGTCGGGGGTGAAGCTTTCTTT,CASSPRGVGGEAFF
.,.,TRBJ1-2,TRBV28,TGTGCCAGCATCGGGAGGGGCTATGGCTACACCTTC,CASIGRGYGYTF
.,few,TRBJ2-7,TRBV2,TGTGCCAGCAGGGGCATCTCCTACGAGCAGTACTTC,CASRGISYEQYF
TRBD2,.,TRBJ2-2,TRBV27,TGTGCCAGCAGTCGATTGGTGGCGGGAGAATACACCGGGGAGCTGTTTTTT,CASSRLVAGEYTGELFF
TRBD1,.,TRBJ1-2,TRBV6-6,TGTGCCAGCAGTTTCGGGACAGTCTATGGCTACACCTTC,CASSFGTVYGYTF
.,.,TRBJ2-5,TRBV9,TGTGCCAGCAGCGTAGTACCGGAGGGACGGAAAGAGACCCAGTACTTC,CASSVVPEGRKETQYF
TRBD2,.,TRBJ2-5,TRBV7-2,TGTGCCAGCAGCCCCTCGGGGGGACCCCTCCAAGAGACCCAGTACTTC,CASSPSGGPLQETQYF
TRBD1,.,TRBJ1-4,TRBV19,TGTGCCAGCAACAGGGGCACAAATGAAAAACTGTTTTTT,CASNRGTNEKLFF
.,.,TRBJ1-4,TRBV20-1,TGCAGTGCCCTAGGGGGAAAAACCCTGTTTTTT,CSALGGKTLFF
.,.,TRBJ1-3,TRBV28,TGTGCCAGCAGTTTACTCCAGGTCACCTCCTCTGGAAACACCATATATTTT,CASSLLQVTSSGNTIYF